The TCR beta chain described here comes from a study of early T cells in non-severe SARS-CoV-2 infection. TCRdb fed the 5' RACE reads into MiXCR, producing one record per CDR3 protein. The sample contains about 40,000 distinct CDR3 sequences, over 4% of which appear only once. The J segment lost 7 bases and the V segment lost 6 bases, leaving 9 bases of the junction unmatched. This CDR3 has 14 residues. This clonotype was seen many times. This TCR was recovered from an adult who was a healthcare worker with PCR-confirmed SARS-CoV-2 infection or an uninfected control (not recorded which). The source material was whole blood. The chain links TRBV12-3 or TRBV12-4 to TRBJ1-2; 9 bases map to TRBD1. The CDR3 DNA sequence: TGTGCCAGCAGCCTAAACACAGGGGGCCGTGGCTACACCTTC. Protein sequence: CASSLNTGGRGYTF.